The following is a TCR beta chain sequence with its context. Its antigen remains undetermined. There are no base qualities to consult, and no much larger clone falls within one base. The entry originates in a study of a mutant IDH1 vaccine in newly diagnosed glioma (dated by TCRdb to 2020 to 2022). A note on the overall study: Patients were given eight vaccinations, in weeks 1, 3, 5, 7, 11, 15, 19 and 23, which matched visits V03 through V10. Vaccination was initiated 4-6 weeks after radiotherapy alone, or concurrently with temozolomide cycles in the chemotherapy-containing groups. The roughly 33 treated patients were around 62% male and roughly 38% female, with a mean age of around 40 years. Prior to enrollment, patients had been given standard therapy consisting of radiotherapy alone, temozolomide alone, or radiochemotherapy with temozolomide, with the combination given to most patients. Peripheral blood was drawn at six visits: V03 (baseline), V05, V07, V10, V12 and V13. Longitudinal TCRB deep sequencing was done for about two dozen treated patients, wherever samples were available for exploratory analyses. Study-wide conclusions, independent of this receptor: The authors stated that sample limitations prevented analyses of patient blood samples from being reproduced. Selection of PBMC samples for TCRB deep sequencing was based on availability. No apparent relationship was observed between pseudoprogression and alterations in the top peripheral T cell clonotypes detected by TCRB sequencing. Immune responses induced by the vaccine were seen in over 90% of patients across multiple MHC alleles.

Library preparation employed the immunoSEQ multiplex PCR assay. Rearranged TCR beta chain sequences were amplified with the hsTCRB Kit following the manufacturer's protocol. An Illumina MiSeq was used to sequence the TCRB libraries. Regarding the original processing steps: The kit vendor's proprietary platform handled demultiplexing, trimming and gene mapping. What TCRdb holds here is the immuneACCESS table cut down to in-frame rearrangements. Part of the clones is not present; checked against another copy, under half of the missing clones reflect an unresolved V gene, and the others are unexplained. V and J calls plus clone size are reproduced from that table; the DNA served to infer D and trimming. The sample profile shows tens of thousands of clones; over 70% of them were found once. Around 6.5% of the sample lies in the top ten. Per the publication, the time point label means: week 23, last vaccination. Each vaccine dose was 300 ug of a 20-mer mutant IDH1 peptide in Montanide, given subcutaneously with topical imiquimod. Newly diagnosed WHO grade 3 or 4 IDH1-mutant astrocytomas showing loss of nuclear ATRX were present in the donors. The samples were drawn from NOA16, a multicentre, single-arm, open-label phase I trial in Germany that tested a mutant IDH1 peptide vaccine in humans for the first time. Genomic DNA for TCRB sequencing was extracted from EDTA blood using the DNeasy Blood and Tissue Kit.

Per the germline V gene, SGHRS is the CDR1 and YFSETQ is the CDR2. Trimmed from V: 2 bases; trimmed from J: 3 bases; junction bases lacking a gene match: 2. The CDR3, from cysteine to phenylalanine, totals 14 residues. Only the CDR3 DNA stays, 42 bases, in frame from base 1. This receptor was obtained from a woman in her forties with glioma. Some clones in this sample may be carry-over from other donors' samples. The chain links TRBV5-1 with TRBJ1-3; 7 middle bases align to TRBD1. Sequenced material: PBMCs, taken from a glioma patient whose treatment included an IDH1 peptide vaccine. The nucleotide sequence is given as TGCGCCAGCAGCTTACAGGGGAGTGGAAACACCATATATTTT. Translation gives CASSLQGSGNTIYF.